Listed here is a single TCR beta chain. The germline CDR1 and CDR2 sequences are LGHNA and YNFKEQ. The V and J ends lost 4 bases and 3 bases respectively, with 15 bases between them. The CDR3 totals 15 residues. The sample is drawn from a study of memory CD4+ T cells and cytomegalovirus serostatus. Assay used: immunoSEQ multiplex PCR; TCRdb lists only in-frame clones, some missing. Here the sample spans tens of thousands of clones, around 78% being singletons. Single viable CD3+CD4+CD8-CD45RO+ cells were sorted as the memory CD4+ T cells. Material: memory CD4+ T cells from blood. V usage is TRBV4-2 and J usage is TRBJ2-5; D is perhaps TRBD2 (6 bases). The clonotype originates from an adult in good health and CMV-seronegative. The CDR3, as DNA: TGTGCCAGCAGCCCCCGGGGGACCGGTGAAGAGACCCAGTACTTC. It is translated as CASSPRGTGEETQYF.